A selection of T cell receptor beta chains follows, all from one sample in a study of naive and memory T cell subsets. TCRdb passed the UMI-ligation and nested PCR reads through MiXCR, listing each CDR3 protein once. The table lists around 130,000 distinct CDR3 sequences, 36% of them singletons. The sample comprised central memory CD4+ T cells from blood. The origin of the receptors is a human donor in good health. The CDR3 runs from the conserved cysteine through the conserved F or W. The order of the fields is V gene, D gene, J gene, clone size, CDR3 protein, CDR3 DNA. D genes are given only for firm matches. Rows may omit the clone size; those that give it use once, few, many or a size class.

TRBV5-1	TRBD2	TRBJ2-2	many	CASSEGAGAGELFF	TGCGCCAGCAGTGAAGGAGCGGGAGCCGGGGAGCTGTTTTTT
TRBV20-1	TRBD1	TRBJ1-2	NA	CSAPNPTGRYGYTF	TGCAGTGCTCCGAACCCGACAGGGCGTTATGGCTACACCTTC
TRBV4-1	TRBD1	TRBJ1-4	few	CASSQAWGQALFF	TGCGCCAGCAGCCAAGCTTGGGGACAGGCCTTGTTTTTT
TRBV5-1	NA	TRBJ2-2	NA	CASSLAYRENTGELFF	TGCGCCAGCAGCTTGGCGTACAGGGAGAACACCGGGGAGCTGTTTTTT
TRBV7-3	NA	TRBJ2-2	NA	CASSPRVNGELFF	TGTGCCAGCAGCCCAAGGGTTAACGGGGAGCTGTTTTTT
TRBV7-2	NA	TRBJ2-5	NA	CASSPQGYQETQYF	TGTGCCAGCAGCCCCCAGGGGTACCAAGAGACCCAGTACTTC
TRBV20-1	NA	TRBJ1-4	NA	CSARAQGVYEKLFF	TGCAGTGCTAGAGCCCAGGGTGTCTACGAAAAACTGTTTTTT
TRBV12-3/TRBV12-4	NA	TRBJ2-2	NA	CASVERSNTGELFF	TGTGCCAGCGTAGAACGATCGAACACCGGGGAGCTGTTTTTT
TRBV3-1	TRBD2	TRBJ2-7	many	CASSQDASGHYEQYF	TGTGCCAGCAGCCAAGATGCTAGCGGGCACTACGAGCAGTACTTC
TRBV21-1	NA	TRBJ2-7	NA	CASRRTGTRKSEQYF	TGTGCCAGCAGACGAACAGGGACTAGGAAGAGCGAGCAGTACTTC
TRBV24-1	TRBD1	TRBJ2-2	NA	CATRPTPGTGGTGELFF	TGTGCCACCAGACCCACCCCCGGGACAGGGGGGACCGGGGAGCTGTTTTTT
TRBV27	NA	TRBJ2-2	NA	CASTLQGNINTGELFF	TGTGCCAGCACCCTCCAGGGGAATATCAACACCGGGGAGCTGTTTTTT
TRBV6-2/TRBV6-3	NA	TRBJ2-1	NA	CASSSPVMGGSYNEQFF	TGTGCCAGCAGTTCTCCGGTGATGGGGGGCTCCTACAATGAGCAGTTCTTC
TRBV28	NA	TRBJ1-2	NA	CASRRSGYTF	TGTGCCAGCCGGAGGTCCGGCTACACCTTC
TRBV6-5	NA	TRBJ2-7	NA	CASMAGVSSYEQYF	TGTGCCAGCATGGCAGGGGTAAGCTCCTACGAGCAGTACTTC
TRBV28	NA	TRBJ1-2	few	CASSLVEMSGYTF	TGTGCCAGCAGTTTAGTAGAAATGAGTGGCTACACCTTC
TRBV14	NA	TRBJ2-3	few	CASSQDIPDTQYF	TGTGCCAGCAGCCAAGATATCCCAGATACGCAGTATTTT
TRBV13	NA	TRBJ2-2	few	CASSRGQTNTGELFF	TGTGCCAGCTCCAGAGGGCAGACGAACACCGGGGAGCTGTTTTTT
TRBV30	NA	TRBJ2-7	NA	CAWSHKTSYREQYF	TGTGCCTGGAGTCACAAGACTAGTTACCGGGAGCAGTACTTC
TRBV6-1	NA	TRBJ2-7	NA	CASSERGAIEQYF	TGTGCCAGCAGTGAACGGGGGGCCATCGAGCAGTACTTC
TRBV4-2	TRBD1	TRBJ2-1	NA	CASSRSGTGGLDEQFF	TGTGCCAGCAGCCGATCTGGGACAGGGGGCCTGGATGAGCAGTTCTTC
TRBV6-5	TRBD2	TRBJ2-7	NA	CASRDRVLAGGPHEQYF	TGTGCCAGCAGAGACAGGGTTCTAGCGGGAGGGCCCCACGAGCAGTACTTC
TRBV5-1	NA	TRBJ1-1	NA	CASSLEATMNTEAFF	TGCGCCAGCAGCTTGGAAGCTACAATGAACACTGAAGCTTTCTTT
TRBV7-3	TRBD1	TRBJ2-7	NA	CASSLTGQGRYEQYF	TGTGCCAGCAGCTTAACAGGACAGGGTCGATACGAGCAGTACTTC
TRBV27	NA	TRBJ2-2	once	CASSLRARTNTGELFF	TGTGCCAGCAGTTTAAGGGCCAGAACGAACACCGGGGAGCTGTTTTTT
TRBV27	NA	TRBJ1-2	NA	CASPNVGSPYGYTF	TGTGCCAGCCCAAACGTAGGGTCTCCCTATGGCTACACCTTC
TRBV27	NA	TRBJ1-4	NA	CASSPMVGRALGTNEKLFF	TGTGCCAGCAGTCCGATGGTAGGCAGGGCCCTTGGGACTAATGAAAAACTGTTTTTT
TRBV15	NA	TRBJ2-5	NA	CATSRGGTQETQYF	TGTGCCACCAGCAGAGGCGGAACCCAAGAGACCCAGTACTTC
TRBV30	TRBD1	TRBJ1-1	NA	CARDRGGTEAFF	TGTGCCCGGGACAGGGGCGGCACTGAAGCTTTCTTT
TRBV20-1	TRBD1	TRBJ2-5	NA	CSAQPPDRGFGQETQYF	TGCAGTGCCCAGCCACCGGACAGGGGGTTCGGTCAAGAGACCCAGTACTTC
TRBV7-9	TRBD2	TRBJ2-2	NA	CASSSWTSGRAGELFF	TGTGCCAGCAGCTCATGGACTAGCGGGAGGGCCGGGGAGCTGTTTTTT